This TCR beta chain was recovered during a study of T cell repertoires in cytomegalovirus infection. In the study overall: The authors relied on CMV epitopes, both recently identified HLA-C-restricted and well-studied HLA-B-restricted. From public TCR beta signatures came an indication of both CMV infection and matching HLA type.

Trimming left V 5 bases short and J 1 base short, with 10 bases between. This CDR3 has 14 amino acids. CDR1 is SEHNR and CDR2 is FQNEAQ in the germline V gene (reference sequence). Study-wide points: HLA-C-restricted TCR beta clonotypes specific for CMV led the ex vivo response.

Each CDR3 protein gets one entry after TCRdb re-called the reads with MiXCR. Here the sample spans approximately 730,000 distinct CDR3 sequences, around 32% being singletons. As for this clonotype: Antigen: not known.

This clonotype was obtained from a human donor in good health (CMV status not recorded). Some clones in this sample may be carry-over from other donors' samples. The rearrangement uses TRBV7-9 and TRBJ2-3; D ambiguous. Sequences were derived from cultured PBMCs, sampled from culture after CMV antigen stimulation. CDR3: CASSQGPGTDTQYF. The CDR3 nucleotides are TGTGCCAGCAGCCAAGGACCCGGCACAGATACGCAGTATTTT.